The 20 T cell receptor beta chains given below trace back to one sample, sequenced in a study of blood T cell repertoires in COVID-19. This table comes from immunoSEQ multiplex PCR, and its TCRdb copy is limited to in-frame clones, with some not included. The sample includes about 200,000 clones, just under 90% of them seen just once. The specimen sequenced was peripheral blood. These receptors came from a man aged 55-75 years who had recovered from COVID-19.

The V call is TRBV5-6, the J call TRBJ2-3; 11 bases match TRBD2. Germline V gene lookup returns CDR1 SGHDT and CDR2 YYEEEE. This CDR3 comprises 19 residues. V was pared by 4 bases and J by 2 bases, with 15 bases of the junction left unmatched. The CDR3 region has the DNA TGTGCCAGCAGCCCCGTGGGAACTAGCGGGAGAGAATCCACAGATACGCAGTATTTT. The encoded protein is CASSPVGTSGRESTDTQYF.

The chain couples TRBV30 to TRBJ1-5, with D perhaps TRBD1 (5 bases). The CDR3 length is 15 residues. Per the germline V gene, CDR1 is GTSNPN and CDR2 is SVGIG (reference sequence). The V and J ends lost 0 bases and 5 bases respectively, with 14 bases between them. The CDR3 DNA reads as TGTGCCTGGAGTGTACGGTCAGGGAATCATCAGCCCCAGCATTTT. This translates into CAWSVRSGNHQPQHF.

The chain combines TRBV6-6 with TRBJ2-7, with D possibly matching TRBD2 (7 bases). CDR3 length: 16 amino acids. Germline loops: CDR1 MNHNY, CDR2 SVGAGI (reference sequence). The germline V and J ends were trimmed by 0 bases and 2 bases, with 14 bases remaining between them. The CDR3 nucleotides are TGTGCCAGCAGTTACTCAGTCCAGGGGAGGGCCTACGAGCAGTACTTC. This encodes CASSYSVQGRAYEQYF.

DNA for the CDR3: TGTGCCAGCAGTAAAGACAGGGTGGGACCTATGAACACTGAAGCTTTCTTT. The encoded protein is CASSKDRVGPMNTEAFF. This rearrangement joins TRBV27 to TRBJ1-1, with 7 bases fitting TRBD1. Germline V lookup: CDR1 MNHEY, CDR2 SMNVEV (reference sequence). After removal of 5 bases from V and 0 bases from J, the junction contained 12 bases not matched to a gene. The CDR3 spans 17 residues.

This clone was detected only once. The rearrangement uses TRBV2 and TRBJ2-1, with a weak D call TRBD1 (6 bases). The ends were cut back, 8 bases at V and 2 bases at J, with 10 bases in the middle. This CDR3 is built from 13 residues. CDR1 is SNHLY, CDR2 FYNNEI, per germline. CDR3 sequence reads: CASAGDTYNEQFF. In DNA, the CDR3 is TGTGCCAGCGCAGGGGACACCTACAATGAGCAGTTCTTC.

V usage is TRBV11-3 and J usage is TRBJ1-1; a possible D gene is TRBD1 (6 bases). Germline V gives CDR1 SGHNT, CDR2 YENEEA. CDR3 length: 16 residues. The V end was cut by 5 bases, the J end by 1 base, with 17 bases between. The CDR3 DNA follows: TGTGCCAGCAGCCAACGGGGGGCCCCGAGGAACACTGAAGCTTTCTTT. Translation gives CASSQRGAPRNTEAFF.

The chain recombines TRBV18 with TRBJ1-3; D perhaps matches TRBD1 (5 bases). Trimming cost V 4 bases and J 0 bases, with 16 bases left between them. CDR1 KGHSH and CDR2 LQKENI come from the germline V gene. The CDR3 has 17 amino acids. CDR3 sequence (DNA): TGTGCCAGCTCACGAAGACAGCCTGACCTCTCTGGAAACACCATATATTTT. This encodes CASSRRQPDLSGNTIYF.

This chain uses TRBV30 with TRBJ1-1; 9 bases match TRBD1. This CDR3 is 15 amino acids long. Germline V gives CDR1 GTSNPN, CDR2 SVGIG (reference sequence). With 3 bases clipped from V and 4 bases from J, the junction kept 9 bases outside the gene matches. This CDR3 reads CAWSKRDRDSTEAFF. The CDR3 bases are TGTGCCTGGAGCAAAAGGGACAGGGACTCCACTGAAGCTTTCTTT.

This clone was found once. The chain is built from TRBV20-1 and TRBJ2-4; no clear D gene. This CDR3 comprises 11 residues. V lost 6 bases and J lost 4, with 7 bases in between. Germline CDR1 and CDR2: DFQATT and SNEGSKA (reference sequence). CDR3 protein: CSATEKNIQYF. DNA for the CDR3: TGCAGTGCCACCGAGAAAAACATTCAGTACTTC.

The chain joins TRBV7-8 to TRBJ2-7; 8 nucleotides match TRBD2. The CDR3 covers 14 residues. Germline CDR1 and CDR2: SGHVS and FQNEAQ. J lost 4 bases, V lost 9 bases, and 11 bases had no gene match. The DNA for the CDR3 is TGTGCCAGTTCCGCCGGGACTAGAGTTTACGAGCAGTACTTC. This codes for CASSAGTRVYEQYF.

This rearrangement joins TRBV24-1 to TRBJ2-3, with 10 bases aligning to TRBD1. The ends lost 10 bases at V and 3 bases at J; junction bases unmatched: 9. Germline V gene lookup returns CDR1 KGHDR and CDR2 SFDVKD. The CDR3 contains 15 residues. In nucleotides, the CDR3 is TGTGCCACTGGATCTGGGGGACAGGGGACAGATACGCAGTATTTT. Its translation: CATGSGGQGTDTQYF.

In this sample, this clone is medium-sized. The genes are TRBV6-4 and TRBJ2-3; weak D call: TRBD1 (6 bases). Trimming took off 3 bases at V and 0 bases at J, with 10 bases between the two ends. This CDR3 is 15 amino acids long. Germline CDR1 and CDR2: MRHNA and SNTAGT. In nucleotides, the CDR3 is TGTGCCAGCAGTGAGGCAGGGGAAAGCACAGATACGCAGTATTTT. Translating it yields CASSEAGESTDTQYF.

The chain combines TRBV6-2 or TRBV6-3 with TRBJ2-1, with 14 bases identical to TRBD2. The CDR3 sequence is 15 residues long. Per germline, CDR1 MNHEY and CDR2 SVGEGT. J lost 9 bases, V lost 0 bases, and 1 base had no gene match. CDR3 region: CASSYSTSGGAEQFF. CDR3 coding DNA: TGTGCCAGCAGTTACTCGACTAGCGGGGGGGCTGAGCAGTTCTTC.

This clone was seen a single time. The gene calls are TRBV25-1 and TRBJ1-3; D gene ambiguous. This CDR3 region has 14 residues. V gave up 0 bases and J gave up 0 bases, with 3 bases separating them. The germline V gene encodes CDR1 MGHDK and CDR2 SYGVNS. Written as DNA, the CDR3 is TGTGCCAGCAGTGAATACGTCTCTGGAAACACCATATATTTT. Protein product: CASSEYVSGNTIYF.

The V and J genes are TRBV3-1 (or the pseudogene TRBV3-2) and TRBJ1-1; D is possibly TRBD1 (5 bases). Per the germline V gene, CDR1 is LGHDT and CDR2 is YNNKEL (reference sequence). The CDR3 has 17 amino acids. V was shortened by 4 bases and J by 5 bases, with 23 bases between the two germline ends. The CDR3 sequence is CASSPRDLYSPGTEAFF. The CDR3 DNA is TGTGCCAGCAGCCCACGCGATCTTTACTCCCCAGGGACTGAAGCTTTCTTT.

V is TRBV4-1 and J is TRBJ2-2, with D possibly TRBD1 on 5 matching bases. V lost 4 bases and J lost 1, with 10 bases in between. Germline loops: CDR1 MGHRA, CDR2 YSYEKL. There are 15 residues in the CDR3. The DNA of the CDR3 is TGCGCCAGCAGCCCACAGGACGGGAACACCGGGGAGCTGTTTTTT. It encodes CASSPQDGNTGELFF.

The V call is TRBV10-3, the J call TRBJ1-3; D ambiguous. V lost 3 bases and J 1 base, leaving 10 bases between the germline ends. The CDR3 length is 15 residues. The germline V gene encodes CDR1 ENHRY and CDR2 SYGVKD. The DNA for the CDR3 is TGTGCCATCAGTGATTCCCAGTTATCTGGAAACACCATATATTTT. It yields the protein CAISDSQLSGNTIYF.

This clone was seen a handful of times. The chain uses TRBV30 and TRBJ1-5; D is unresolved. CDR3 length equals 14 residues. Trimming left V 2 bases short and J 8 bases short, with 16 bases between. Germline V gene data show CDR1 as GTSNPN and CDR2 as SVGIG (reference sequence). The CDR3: CAWSIGRPPEPQHF. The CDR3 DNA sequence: TGTGCCTGGAGTATCGGCAGGCCGCCGGAGCCCCAGCATTTT.

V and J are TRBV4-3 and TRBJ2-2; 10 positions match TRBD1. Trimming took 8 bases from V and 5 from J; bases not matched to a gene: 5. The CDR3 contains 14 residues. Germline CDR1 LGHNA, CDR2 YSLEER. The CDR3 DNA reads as TGCGCCAGCCAACCGGGACAGGGGACCGGGGAGCTGTTTTTT. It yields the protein CASQPGQGTGELFF.

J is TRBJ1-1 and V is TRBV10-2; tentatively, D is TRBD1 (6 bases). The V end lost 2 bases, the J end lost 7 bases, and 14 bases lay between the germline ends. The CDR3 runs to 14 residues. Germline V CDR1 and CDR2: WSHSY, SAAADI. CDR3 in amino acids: CASSEGQRELEAFF. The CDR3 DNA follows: TGCGCCAGCAGTGAGGGACAGAGGGAGCTTGAAGCTTTCTTT.